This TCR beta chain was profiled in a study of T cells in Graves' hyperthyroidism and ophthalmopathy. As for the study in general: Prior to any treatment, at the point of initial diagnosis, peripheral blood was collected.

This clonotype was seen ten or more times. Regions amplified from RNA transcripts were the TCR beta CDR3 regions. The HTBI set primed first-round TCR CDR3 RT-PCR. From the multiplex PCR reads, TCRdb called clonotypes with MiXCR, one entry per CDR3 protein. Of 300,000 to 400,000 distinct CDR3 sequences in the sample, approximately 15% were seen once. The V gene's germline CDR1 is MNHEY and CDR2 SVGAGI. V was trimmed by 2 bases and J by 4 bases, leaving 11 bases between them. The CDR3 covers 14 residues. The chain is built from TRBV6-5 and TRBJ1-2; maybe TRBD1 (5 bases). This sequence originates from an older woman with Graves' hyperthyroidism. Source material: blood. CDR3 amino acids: CASSYGTGGYGYTF. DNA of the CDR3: TGTGCCAGCAGTTACGGGACGGGCGGCTATGGCTACACCTTC.